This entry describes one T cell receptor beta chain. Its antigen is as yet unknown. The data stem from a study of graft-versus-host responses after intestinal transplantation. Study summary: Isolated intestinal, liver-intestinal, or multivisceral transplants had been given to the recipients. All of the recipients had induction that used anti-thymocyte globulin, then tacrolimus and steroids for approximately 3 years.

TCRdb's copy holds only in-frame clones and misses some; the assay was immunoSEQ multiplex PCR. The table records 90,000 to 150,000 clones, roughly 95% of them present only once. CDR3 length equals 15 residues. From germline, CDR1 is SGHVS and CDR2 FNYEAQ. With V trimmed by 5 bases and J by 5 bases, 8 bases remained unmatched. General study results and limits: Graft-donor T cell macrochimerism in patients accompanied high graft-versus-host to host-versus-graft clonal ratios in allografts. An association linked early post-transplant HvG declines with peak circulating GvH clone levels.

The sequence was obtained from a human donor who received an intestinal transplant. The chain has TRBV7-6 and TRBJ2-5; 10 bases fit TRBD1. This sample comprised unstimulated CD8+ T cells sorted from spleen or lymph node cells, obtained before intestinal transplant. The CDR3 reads CASSPPGQGWETQYF. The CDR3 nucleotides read TGTGCCAGCAGCCCACCGGGACAGGGGTGGGAGACCCAGTACTTC.